This entry is about one T cell receptor (beta chain). Its antigen is currently unknown. V lost 1 base, J lost 3 bases, and 16 bases lay in between. The CDR3 spans 17 residues. CDR1 is SGHAT, CDR2 FQNNGV, per germline. TCRdb reprocessed the 5' RACE reads via MiXCR and lists one record per CDR3 protein. The sample carries under 350,000 distinct CDR3 sequences, roughly 10% recorded once. This sample is drawn from a study of identical twins. Study-level results: Cord blood beta clonotypes that were abundant carried fewer insertions, and memory repertoires showed no such trend.

The same specimen was also included in a second study, on yellow fever vaccine responses in identical twins. This second report adds: Twins' vaccine T cell response reportedly seemed partly convergent, partly personalized.

This chain joins TRBV11-2 and TRBJ2-1; possible D gene TRBD2, 6 bases. Sequenced material: CD8+ T cells sorted from blood. The TCR was taken from a woman younger than 35 in good health. In nucleotides, the CDR3 is TGTGCCAGCAGCTTAGTCGGCTATTCCGGGGGCTACAATGAGCAGTTCTTC. It yields the protein CASSLVGYSGGYNEQFF.